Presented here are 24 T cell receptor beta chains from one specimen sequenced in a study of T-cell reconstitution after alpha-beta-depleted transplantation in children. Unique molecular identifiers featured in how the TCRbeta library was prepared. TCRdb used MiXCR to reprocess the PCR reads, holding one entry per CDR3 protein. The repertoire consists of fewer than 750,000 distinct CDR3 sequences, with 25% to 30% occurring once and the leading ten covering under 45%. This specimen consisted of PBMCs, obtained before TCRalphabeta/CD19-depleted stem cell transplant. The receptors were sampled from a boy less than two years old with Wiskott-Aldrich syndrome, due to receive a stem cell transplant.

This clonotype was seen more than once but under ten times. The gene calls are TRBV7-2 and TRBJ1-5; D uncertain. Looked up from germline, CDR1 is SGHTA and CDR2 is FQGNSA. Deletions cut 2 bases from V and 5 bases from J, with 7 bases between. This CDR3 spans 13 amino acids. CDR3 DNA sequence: TGTGCCAGCAGCTTAATAGGGTATCAGCCCCAGCATTTT. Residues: CASSLIGYQPQHF.

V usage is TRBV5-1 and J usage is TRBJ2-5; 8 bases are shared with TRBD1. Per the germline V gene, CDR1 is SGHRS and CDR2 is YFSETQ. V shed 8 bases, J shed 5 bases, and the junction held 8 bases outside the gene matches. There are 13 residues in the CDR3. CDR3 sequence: CASRDRGRETQYF. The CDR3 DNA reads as TGCGCCAGTCGTGACAGGGGAAGGGAGACCCAGTACTTC.

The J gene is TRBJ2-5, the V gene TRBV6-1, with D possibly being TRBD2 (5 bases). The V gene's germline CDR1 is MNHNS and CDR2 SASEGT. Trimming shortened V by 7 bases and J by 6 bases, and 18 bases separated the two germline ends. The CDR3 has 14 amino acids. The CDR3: CASTMHGNGKTQYF. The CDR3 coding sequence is TGTGCCAGCACCATGCACGGGAACGGGAAGACCCAGTACTTC.

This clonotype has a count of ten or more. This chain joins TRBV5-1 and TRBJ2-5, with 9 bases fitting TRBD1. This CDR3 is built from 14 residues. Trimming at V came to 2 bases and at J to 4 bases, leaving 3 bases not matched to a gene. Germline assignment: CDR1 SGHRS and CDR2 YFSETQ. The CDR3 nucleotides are TGCGCCAGCAGCTTAGGACAGGGGAGAGAGACCCAGTACTTC. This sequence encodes CASSLGQGRETQYF. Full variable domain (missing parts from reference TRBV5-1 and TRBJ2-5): KAGVTQTPRYLIKTRGQQVTLSCSPISGHRSVSWYQQTPGQGLQFLFEYFSETQRNKGNFPGRFSGRQFSNSRSEMNVSTLELGDSALYLCASSLGQGRETQYFGPGTRLLVL.

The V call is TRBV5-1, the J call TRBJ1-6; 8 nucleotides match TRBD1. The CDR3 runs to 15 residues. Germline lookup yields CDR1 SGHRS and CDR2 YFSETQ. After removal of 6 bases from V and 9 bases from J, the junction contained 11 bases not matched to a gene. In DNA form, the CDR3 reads TGCGCCAGCACTCTCCGGGACAGGCTGGGTTCACCCCTCCACTTT. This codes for CASTLRDRLGSPLHF. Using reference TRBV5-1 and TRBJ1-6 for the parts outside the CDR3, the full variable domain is KAGVTQTPRYLIKTRGQQVTLSCSPISGHRSVSWYQQTPGQGLQFLFEYFSETQRNKGNFPGRFSGRQFSNSRSEMNVSTLELGDSALYLCASTLRDRLGSPLHFGNGTRLTVT.

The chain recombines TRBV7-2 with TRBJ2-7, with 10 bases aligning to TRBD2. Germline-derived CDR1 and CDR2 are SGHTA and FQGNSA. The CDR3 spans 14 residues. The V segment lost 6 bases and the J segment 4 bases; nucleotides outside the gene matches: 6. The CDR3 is CASRSLAGGYEQYF. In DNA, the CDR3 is TGTGCCAGCAGATCTTTAGCGGGAGGATACGAGCAGTACTTC.

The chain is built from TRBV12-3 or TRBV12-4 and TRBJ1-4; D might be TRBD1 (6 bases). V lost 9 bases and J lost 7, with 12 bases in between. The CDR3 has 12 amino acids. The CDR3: CASGQIREKLFF. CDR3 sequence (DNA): TGTGCCAGTGGACAGATTCGTGAAAAACTGTTTTTT.

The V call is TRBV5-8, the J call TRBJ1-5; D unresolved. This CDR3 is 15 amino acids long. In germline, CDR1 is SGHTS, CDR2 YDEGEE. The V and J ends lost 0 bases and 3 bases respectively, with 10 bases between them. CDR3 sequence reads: CASSLEGSFNQPQHF. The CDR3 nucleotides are TGTGCCAGCAGCTTGGAGGGCAGTTTCAATCAGCCCCAGCATTTT.

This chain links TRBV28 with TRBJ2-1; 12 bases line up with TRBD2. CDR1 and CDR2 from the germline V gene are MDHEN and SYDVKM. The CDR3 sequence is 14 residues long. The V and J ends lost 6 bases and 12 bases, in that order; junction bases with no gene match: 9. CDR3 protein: CASSRFASGRGQFF. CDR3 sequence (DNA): TGTGCCAGCAGCCGGTTCGCTAGCGGGAGGGGGCAGTTCTTC.

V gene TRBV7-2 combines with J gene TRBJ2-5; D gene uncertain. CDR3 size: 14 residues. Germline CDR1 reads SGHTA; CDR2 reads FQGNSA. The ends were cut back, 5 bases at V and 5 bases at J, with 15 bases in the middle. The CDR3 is CASSAPYRSETQYF. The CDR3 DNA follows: TGTGCCAGCAGCGCCCCCTATAGGTCGGAGACCCAGTACTTC.

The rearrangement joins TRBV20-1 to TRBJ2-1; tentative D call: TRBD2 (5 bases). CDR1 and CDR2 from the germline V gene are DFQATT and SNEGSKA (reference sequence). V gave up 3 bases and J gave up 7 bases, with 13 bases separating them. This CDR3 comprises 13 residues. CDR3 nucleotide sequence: TGCAGTGCTAGGGTGGGAGTGAGGAATGAGCAGTTCTTC. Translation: CSARVGVRNEQFF.

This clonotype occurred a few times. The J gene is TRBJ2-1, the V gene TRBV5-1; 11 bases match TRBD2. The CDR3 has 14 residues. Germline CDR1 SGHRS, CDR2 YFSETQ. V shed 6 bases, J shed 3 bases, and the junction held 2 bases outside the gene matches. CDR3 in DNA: TGCGCCAGCAAGACTAGCGGGATCTACAATGAGCAGTTCTTC. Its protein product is CASKTSGIYNEQFF.

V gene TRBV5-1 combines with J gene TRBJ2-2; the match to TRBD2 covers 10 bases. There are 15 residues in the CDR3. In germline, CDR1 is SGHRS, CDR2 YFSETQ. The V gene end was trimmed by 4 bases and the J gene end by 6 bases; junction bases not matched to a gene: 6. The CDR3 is CASSDSGRPPGELFF. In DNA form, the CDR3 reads TGCGCCAGCAGCGATAGCGGGAGGCCCCCCGGGGAGCTGTTTTTT.

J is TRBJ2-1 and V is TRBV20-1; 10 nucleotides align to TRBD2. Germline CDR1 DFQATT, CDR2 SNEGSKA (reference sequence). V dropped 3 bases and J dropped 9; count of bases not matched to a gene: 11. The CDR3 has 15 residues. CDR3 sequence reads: CSASSRLAGRGEQFF. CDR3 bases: TGCAGTGCTAGCAGCAGACTAGCGGGTAGGGGTGAGCAGTTCTTC.

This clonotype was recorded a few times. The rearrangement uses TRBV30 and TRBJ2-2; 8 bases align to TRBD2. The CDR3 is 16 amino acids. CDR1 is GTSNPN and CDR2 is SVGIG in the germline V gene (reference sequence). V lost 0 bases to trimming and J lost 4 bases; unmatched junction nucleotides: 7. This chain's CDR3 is CAWSVRAGVITGELFF. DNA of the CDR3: TGTGCCTGGAGTGTACGAGCGGGAGTCATCACCGGGGAGCTGTTTTTT.

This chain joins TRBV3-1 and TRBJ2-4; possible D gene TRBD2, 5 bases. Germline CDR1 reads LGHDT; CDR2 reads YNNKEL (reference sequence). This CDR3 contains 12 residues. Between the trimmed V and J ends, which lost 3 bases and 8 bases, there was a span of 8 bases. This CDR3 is CASSQGVDIQYF. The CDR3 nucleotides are TGTGCCAGCAGCCAGGGAGTAGACATTCAGTACTTC.

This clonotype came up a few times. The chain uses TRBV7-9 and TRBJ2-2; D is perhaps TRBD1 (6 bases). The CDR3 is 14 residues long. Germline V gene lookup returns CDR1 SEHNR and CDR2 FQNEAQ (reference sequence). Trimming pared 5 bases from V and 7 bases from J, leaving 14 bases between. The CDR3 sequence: CASSLGQKNGELFF. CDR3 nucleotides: TGTGCCAGCAGCCTTGGACAGAAAAACGGGGAGCTGTTTTTT.

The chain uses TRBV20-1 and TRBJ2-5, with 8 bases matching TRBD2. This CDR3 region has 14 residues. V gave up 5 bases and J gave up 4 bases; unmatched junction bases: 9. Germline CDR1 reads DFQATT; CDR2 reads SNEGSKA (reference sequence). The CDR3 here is CSAVLAARGETQYF. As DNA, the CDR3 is TGCAGTGCTGTACTAGCGGCCAGGGGAGAGACCCAGTACTTC.

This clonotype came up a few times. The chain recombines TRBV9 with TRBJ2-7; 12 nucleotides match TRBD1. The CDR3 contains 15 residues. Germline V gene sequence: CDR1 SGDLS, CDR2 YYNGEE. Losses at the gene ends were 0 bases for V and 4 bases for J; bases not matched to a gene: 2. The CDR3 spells CASSVAGQGAYEQYF. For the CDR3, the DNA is TGTGCCAGCAGCGTAGCGGGACAGGGGGCTTACGAGCAGTACTTC.

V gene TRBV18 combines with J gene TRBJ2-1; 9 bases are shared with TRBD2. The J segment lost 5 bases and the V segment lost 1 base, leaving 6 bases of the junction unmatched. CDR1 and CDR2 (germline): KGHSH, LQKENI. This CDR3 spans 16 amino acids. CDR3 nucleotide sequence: TGTGCCAGCTCACCACTCAGAGTAGCGGGAGACAATGAGCAGTTCTTC. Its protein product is CASSPLRVAGDNEQFF.

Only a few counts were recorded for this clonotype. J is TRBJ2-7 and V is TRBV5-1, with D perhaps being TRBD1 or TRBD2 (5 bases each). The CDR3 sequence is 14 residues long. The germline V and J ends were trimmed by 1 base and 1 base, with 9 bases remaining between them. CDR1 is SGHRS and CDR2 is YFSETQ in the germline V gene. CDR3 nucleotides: TGCGCCAGCAGCTTGCGGGACCATTCCTACGAGCAGTACTTC. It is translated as CASSLRDHSYEQYF.

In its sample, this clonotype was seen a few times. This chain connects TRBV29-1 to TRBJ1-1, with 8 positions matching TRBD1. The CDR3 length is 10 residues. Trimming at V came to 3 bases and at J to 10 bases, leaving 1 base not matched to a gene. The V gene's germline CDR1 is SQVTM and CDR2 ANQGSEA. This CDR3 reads CSVDRGLAFF. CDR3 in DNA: TGCAGCGTTGACAGGGGGCTAGCTTTCTTT.

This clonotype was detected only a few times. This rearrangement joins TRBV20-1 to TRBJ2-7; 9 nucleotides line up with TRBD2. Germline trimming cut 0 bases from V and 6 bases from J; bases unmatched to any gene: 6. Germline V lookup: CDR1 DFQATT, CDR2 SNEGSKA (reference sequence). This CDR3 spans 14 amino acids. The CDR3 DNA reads TGCAGTGCTAGAGATCAGGGACTAGCCGTCGAGCAGTACTTC. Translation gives CSARDQGLAVEQYF.

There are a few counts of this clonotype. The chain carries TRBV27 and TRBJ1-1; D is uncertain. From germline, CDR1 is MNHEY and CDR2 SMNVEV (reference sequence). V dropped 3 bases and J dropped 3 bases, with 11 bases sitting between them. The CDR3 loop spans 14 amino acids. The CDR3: CASSLAQSYTEAFF. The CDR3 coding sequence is TGTGCCAGCAGTTTGGCACAGTCGTACACTGAAGCTTTCTTT.